Below, one T cell receptor (beta chain) is given with its context. At one end the junction does not follow the germline gene, possibly because of a read error. Genomic DNA constituted the template upon which TCR beta VDJ and CDR3 profiling was performed. TCRdb analysed the reads with MiXCR anew, one entry per CDR3 protein. Of 200,000 to 300,000 distinct CDR3 sequences listed, less than 85% are singletons. This sample stems from a study of CD8+CD57+ T cells in acquired aplastic anemia. Sequencing involved patients with CD8+CD57+ cell expansion previously shown by flow cytometry. There are 15 residues in the CDR3. CDR1 and CDR2 (germline): SGDLS, YYNGEE.

V gene TRBV9 combines with J gene TRBJ2-3; 8 bases are shared with TRBD2. The source is a human donor with aplastic anemia. The sample comprised sorted CD4+, CD8+, or CD8+CD57+ T cells (not recorded which) from PBMCs. CDR3: CASSARPAGEHTEYF. CDR3 coding DNA: TGTGCCAGCAGCGCCCGACCAGCGGGAGAACATACGGAGTATTTT.